This T cell receptor beta chain was found in a study of cytomegalovirus exposure and HLA in healthy donors. A single count supports this clone. Its antigen is currently unknown. At sampling all donors were nominally healthy, likely with unrecorded immune exposures. 60 Vbeta and 13 Jbeta primers were used in PCR. The method was immunoSEQ multiplex PCR; TCRdb's version includes in-frame clones alone and lacks a portion of them. The sample has about 150,000 clones, under 70% seen once; the top ten hold under 3%. General study results and limits: In a later analysis, approximately 18,000 TCR beta sequences were associated with HLA alleles at 0.05 false discovery rate. There were some public TCRs occurring in many donors, but most TCR sequences were rare.

This CDR3 contains 15 residues. J lost 7 bases, V lost 2 bases, and 5 bases had no gene match. Germline CDR1 is PRHDT and CDR2 is FYEKMQ (reference sequence). Sequencing input: PBMCs. This TCR was sampled from a woman aged 25 to 45 in good health and CMV-seropositive. The chain combines TRBV13 with TRBJ2-7; TRBD2 matches 13 bases. The CDR3 here is CASSLSGTSGTEQYF. The CDR3, as DNA: TGTGCCAGCAGCTTAAGCGGGACTAGCGGGACAGAGCAGTACTTC.